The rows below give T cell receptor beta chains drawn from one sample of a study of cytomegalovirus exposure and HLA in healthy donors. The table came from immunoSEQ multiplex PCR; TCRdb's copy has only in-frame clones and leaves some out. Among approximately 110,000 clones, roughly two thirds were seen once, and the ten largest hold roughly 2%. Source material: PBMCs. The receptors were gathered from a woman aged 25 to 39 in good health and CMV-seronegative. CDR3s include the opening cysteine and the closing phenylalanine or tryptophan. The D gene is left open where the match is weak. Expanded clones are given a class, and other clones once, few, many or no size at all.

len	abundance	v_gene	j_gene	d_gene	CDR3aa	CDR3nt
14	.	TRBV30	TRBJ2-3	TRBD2	CAWSPLAGGPFGYF	TGTGCCTGGAGCCCACTAGCGGGAGGGCCGTTTGGGTATTTT
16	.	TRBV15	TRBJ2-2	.	CATSRVSRTNTGELFF	TGTGCCACCAGCAGAGTATCGCGAACGAACACCGGGGAGCTGTTTTTT
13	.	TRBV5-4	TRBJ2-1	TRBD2	CASRSPGGHEQFF	TGTGCCAGCAGATCACCGGGAGGACATGAGCAGTTCTTC
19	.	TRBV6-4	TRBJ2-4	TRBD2	CASSDDTSGTTLAKNIQYF	TGTGCCAGCAGTGACGATACTAGCGGAACGACCCTAGCCAAAAACATTCAGTACTTC
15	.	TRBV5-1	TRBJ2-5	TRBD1	CASSAGQGYVETQYF	TGCGCCAGCAGCGCGGGACAGGGGTATGTAGAGACCCAGTACTTC
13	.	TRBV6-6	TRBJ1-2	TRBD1	CASSFDRGYGYTF	TGTGCCAGCAGTTTCGACAGGGGCTATGGCTACACCTTC
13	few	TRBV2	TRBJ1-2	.	CASSSVGRGGYTF	TGTGCCAGCAGCTCCGTGGGGCGGGGGGGCTACACCTTC
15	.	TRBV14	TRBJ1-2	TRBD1	CASSPGQGDNYGYTF	TGTGCCAGCAGCCCAGGACAGGGGGATAACTATGGCTACACCTTC
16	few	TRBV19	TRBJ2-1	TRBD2	CASRNPREALDNEQFF	TGTGCCAGTAGGAATCCCCGGGAGGCTCTAGACAATGAGCAGTTCTTC
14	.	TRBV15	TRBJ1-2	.	CATSRQGMNYGYTF	TGTGCCACCAGCAGACAGGGGATGAACTATGGCTACACCTTC
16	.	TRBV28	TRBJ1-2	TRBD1	CASSLIRQGENYGYTF	TGTGCCAGCAGTTTAATAAGACAGGGTGAAAACTATGGCTACACCTTC
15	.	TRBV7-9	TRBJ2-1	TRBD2	CASRGSGSSYNEQFF	TGTGCCAGCAGGGGTAGCGGGAGCTCCTACAATGAGCAGTTCTTC
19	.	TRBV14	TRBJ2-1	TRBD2	CASSQIFTDVWGRENEQFF	TGTGCCAGCAGCCAAATTTTTACAGACGTATGGGGGAGGGAGAATGAGCAGTTCTTC
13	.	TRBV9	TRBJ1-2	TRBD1	CASSGQGAIGYTF	TGTGCCAGCAGCGGCCAGGGGGCGATTGGCTACACCTTC
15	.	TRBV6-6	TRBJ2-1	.	CASSRARGTYNEQFF	TGTGCCAGCAGCCGAGCAAGGGGCACCTACAATGAGCAGTTCTTC
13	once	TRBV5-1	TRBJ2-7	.	CASSWGLIYEQYF	TGCGCCAGCAGCTGGGGACTGATCTACGAGCAGTACTTC
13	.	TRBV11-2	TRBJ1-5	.	CASSPTRDQPQHF	TGTGCCAGCAGCCCCACCCGAGATCAGCCCCAGCATTTT
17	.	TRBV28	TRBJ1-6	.	CASSLSRVSIYNSPLHF	TGTGCCAGCAGTTTAAGCAGGGTCAGCATCTATAATTCACCCCTCCACTTT
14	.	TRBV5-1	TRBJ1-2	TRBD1	CASSFQGQNYGYTF	TGCGCCAGCAGCTTCCAGGGACAGAACTATGGCTACACCTTC
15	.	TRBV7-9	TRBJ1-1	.	CASSSSPYRGTEAFF	TGTGCCAGCAGCTCATCACCATACCGGGGCACTGAAGCTTTCTTT
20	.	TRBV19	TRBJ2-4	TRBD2	CASSILSGLAGGWTKNIQYF	TGTGCCAGTAGTATCCTTTCCGGACTAGCGGGAGGGTGGACCAAAAACATTCAGTACTTC
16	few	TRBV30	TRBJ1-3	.	CAWSPLNTYSGNTIYF	TGTGCCTGGAGCCCTCTGAATACCTACTCTGGAAACACCATATATTTT
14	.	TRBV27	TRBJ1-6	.	CASSLPQGNSPLHF	TGTGCCAGCAGTTTACCGCAGGGGAATTCACCCCTCCACTTT
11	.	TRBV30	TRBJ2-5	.	CVAEHQETQYF	TGTGTTGCGGAGCACCAAGAGACCCAGTACTTC
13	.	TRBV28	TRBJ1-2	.	CASRVQGSYGYTF	TGTGCCAGCAGAGTACAGGGATCCTATGGCTACACCTTC
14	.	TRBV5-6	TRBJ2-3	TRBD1	CASSSGQGADTQYF	TGTGCCAGCAGCTCGGGACAGGGGGCAGATACGCAGTATTTT
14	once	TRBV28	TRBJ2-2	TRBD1	CASSPGTGTGELFF	TGTGCCAGCAGTCCTGGGACAGGCACCGGGGAGCTGTTTTTT
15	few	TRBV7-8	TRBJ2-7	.	CASSLGTESSYEQYF	TGTGCCAGCAGCTTAGGTACTGAAAGCTCCTACGAGCAGTACTTC
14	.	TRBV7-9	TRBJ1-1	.	CASSLWVGDSEALF	TGTGCCAGCAGCTTATGGGTTGGGGACTCTGAAGCTCTCTTT
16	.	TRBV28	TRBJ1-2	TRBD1	CASGQGAVVFDYGYTF	TGTGCCAGCGGCCAGGGGGCAGTTGTATTTGACTATGGCTACACCTTC
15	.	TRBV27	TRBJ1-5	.	CASRPGVISNQPQHF	TGTGCCAGCAGGCCGGGGGTAATTAGCAATCAGCCCCAGCATTTT
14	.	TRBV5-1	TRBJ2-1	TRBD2	CASSLVRTRDEQFF	TGCGCCAGCAGCTTGGTTAGGACTAGGGACGAGCAGTTCTTC
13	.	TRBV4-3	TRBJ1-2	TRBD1	CASSQGQIPGYTF	TGCGCCAGCAGCCAGGGACAGATCCCTGGCTACACCTTC
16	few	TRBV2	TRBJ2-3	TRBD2	CASSRSSGTKTDTQYF	TGTGCCAGCAGTCGGTCTAGCGGAACCAAGACAGATACGCAGTATTTT
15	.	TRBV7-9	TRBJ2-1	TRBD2	CASSFPGTTHNEQFF	TGTGCCAGCAGCTTCCCCGGGACTACCCACAATGAGCAGTTCTTC
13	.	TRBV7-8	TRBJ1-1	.	CASSFYMNTEAFF	TGTGCCAGCAGCTTTTATATGAACACTGAAGCTTTCTTT
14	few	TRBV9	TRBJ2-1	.	CASSGGASYNEQFF	TGTGCCAGCAGCGGGGGAGCTTCCTACAATGAGCAGTTCTTC
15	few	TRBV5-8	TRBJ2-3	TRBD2	CASSLGTSARDTQYF	TGTGCCAGCAGCCTCGGGACTAGCGCCCGAGATACGCAGTATTTT
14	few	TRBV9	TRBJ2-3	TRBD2	CARHPTSGTDTQYF	TGTGCCAGACACCCCACTAGCGGCACAGATACGCAGTATTTT
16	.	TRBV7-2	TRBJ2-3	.	CASSNRLPPAPDTQYF	TGTGCCAGCAGCAACAGACTACCACCCGCCCCAGATACGCAGTATTTT